The 6 T cell receptor beta chains in this list originate from one sample, sequenced in a study of control samples from healthy donors and cancer patients. Produced via immunoSEQ multiplex PCR; TCRdb's table is partial and in-frame only. The data show 170,000 or so clones, about 90% seen once. Sequenced sample: blood. Every receptor here comes from a woman aged 40 to 55 in good health.

This sequence joins TRBV3-1 (or the pseudogene TRBV3-2) and TRBJ2-4, with 7 positions matching TRBD1. Germline V CDR1 and CDR2: LGHDT, YNNKEL (reference sequence). The CDR3 length is 15 residues. J gave up 5 bases and V 4 bases, and 8 bases lay outside the gene matches. In DNA form, the CDR3 reads TGTGCCAGCAGCCCCACATGGACAGGCCAAAACATTCAGTACTTC. This encodes CASSPTWTGQNIQYF.

The chain links TRBV6-5 to TRBJ1-1; 8 nucleotides line up with TRBD1. Per the germline V gene, CDR1 is MNHEY and CDR2 is SVGAGI. The V segment lost 1 base and the J segment 10 bases; nucleotides outside the gene matches: 2. This CDR3 has 12 amino acids. CDR3 in amino acids: CASSYFGQGAFF. CDR3 in DNA: TGTGCCAGCAGTTACTTCGGACAGGGAGCTTTCTTT.

The chain has TRBV6-2 or TRBV6-3 and TRBJ1-5, with TRBD1 as a possible D gene (6 bases). This CDR3 has 17 amino acids. Germline V gene data show CDR1 as MNHEY and CDR2 as SVGEGT. With 4 bases removed from V and 0 bases from J, the gap between germline ends came to 16 bases. This CDR3 is CASSSGGGRASNQPQHF. In DNA form, the CDR3 reads TGTGCCAGCAGTTCCGGAGGGGGGCGGGCTAGCAATCAGCCCCAGCATTTT.

This clone has only a few counts. The CDR3 spells CASTPGLAGNTDTQYF. The CDR3 DNA is TGTGCCAGCACCCCGGGACTAGCGGGGAACACAGATACGCAGTATTTT. The chain couples TRBV2 to TRBJ2-3; TRBD2 matches 13 bases. The germline gives CDR1 SNHLY, CDR2 FYNNEI. The length of the CDR3 is 16 residues. V lost 7 bases and J lost 2; bases outside the gene matches: 6.

The chain combines TRBV5-4 with TRBJ2-5, with D unresolved. Germline values: CDR1 SGHNT, CDR2 YYREEE (reference sequence). This CDR3 has 14 amino acids. V lost 4 bases and J 1 base, leaving 11 bases between the germline ends. The CDR3 sequence: CASSTDATQETQYF. CDR3 DNA: TGTGCCAGCAGCACGGACGCTACCCAAGAGACCCAGTACTTC.

This clone came up once. This chain connects TRBV13 to TRBJ1-3; D remains ambiguous. Per the germline V gene, CDR1 is PRHDT and CDR2 is FYEKMQ (reference sequence). The V end was cut by 5 bases, the J end by 0 bases, with 17 bases between. The CDR3 is 17 amino acids. CDR3 sequence (DNA): TGTGCCAGCAGCGCCGATCTAGTAGGGAGCTCTGGAAACACCATATATTTT. The encoded protein is CASSADLVGSSGNTIYF.